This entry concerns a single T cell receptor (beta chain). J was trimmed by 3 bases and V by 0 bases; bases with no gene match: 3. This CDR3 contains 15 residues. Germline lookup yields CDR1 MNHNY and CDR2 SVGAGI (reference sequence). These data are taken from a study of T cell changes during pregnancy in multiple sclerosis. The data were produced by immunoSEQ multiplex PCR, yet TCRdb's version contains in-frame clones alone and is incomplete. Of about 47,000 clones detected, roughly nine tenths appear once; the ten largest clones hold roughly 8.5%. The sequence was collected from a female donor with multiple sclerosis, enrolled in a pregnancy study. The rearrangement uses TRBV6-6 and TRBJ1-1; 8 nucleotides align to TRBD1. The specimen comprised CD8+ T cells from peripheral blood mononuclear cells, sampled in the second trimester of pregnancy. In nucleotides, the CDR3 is TGTGCCAGCAGTTACTCGGAACAGGGGGACACTGAAGCTTTCTTT. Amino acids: CASSYSEQGDTEAFF.